This T cell receptor beta chain was captured in a study of blood T cell repertoires in COVID-19. The wider study: Whether acute or convalescent, the COVID-19 samples came from the United States, Italy and Spain.

Per the original data handling: Scientists estimated how many nucleated cells there were by amplifying reference gene primers. Generated by immunoSEQ multiplex PCR, the TCRdb table keeps only in-frame clones and is missing some. The DNA gave D and trimming, while V, J and clone size come from that table. Counted here are tens of thousands of clones, 88% occurring once; the ten biggest clones make up around 5.2%. This clone was picked up one time. The sequenced sample consisted of peripheral blood. The clonotype originates from a woman in her 70s with active COVID-19.

CDR3 bases: TGCGCCAGCAGCTTGGGACAGGGGGGCAATCAGCCCCAGCATTTT. Its translation is CASSLGQGGNQPQHF. The chain employs TRBV5-1 and TRBJ1-5; 9 bases line up with TRBD1. The CDR3 consists of 15 residues. Germline trimming cut 0 bases from V and 2 bases from J; bases unmatched to any gene: 0. CDR1 is SGHRS and CDR2 is YFSETQ in the germline V gene.